The present entry profiles one T cell receptor beta chain with its context. Antigen: not known. CDR1 and CDR2 (germline): SGHDT, YYEEEE. The CDR3 loop spans 14 amino acids. Trimming took off 1 base at V and 4 bases at J, with 11 bases between the two ends. The data belong to a study of CD8+ T cells in alopecia areata. Findings of the study overall: Sequencing of scalp samples also includes resident alphabeta T cells from normal skin.

PBMCs yielded sorted CD4+ and CD8+ T cells. RNA extraction and reverse transcription yielded cDNA as sequencing template. The assay was immunoSEQ multiplex PCR, and TCRdb's table has in-frame clones only and misses some. The profile shows 65,000 to 95,000 clones, 51% of them singletons. The gene calls are TRBV5-6 and TRBJ2-5, with D possibly being TRBD1 (6 bases). This TCR was recovered from a human donor with alopecia areata. Material for sequencing was NKG2D-high CD8+ T cells sorted from blood. CDR3 in amino acids: CASSLTGMGETQYF. The CDR3 coding sequence is TGTGCCAGCAGCTTGACAGGGATGGGAGAGACCCAGTACTTC. The complete variable domain, with remaining parts taken from reference TRBV5-6 and TRBJ2-5, reads DAGVTQSPTHLIKTRGQQVTLRCSPKSGHDTVSWYQQALGQGPQFIFQYYEEEERQRGNFPDRFSGHQFPNYSSELNVNALLLGDSALYLCASSLTGMGETQYFGPGTRLLVL.